At least ten counts were recorded for the clone carrying this T cell receptor (beta chain). Antigen unknown. The data were obtained in a study of T cell repertoires in cytomegalovirus infection. Study as a whole: Both a matching HLA type and CMV infection were indicated by public TCR beta signatures. Overall study results and limits: Using cumulative public TCR beta family frequency, the authors identified those who carried CMV together with the relevant HLA. Clonotypes of TCR beta that were HLA-C-restricted and CMV-specific dominated the ex vivo response.

Each CDR3 protein gets one entry after TCRdb re-called the reads with MiXCR. The table lists about 680,000 distinct CDR3 sequences, 24% of them singletons, with less than 9.5% in the top ten. The material sequenced was CD8+ T cells from PBMCs. The receptor's source is a human donor in good health (CMV status not recorded). Some clones in this sample may be carry-over from other donors' samples.

The CDR3 DNA reads as TGTGCCAGCAGCTTTCTAGAGCAGCGTGACTATGGCTACACCTTC. Its translation: CASSFLEQRDYGYTF. The chain is built from TRBV7-9 and TRBJ1-2, with D uncertain. CDR1 and CDR2 from the germline V gene are SEHNR and FQNEAQ (reference sequence). Trimming cost V 3 bases and J 3 bases, with 14 bases left between them. The CDR3 totals 15 residues. Combining the CDR3 with reference TRBV7-9 and TRBJ1-2 gives the whole variable domain DTGVSQNPRHKITKRGQNVTFRCDPISEHNRLYWYRQTLGQGPEFLTYFQNEAQLEKSRLLSDRFSAERPKGSFSTLEIQRTEQGDSAMYLCASSFLEQRDYGYTFGSGTRLTVV.